This T cell receptor (beta chain) was sequenced for a study of early T cells in non-severe SARS-CoV-2 infection. Study at large: RNA in bulk from unsorted whole blood was sequenced, and chains were unpaired.

Unique molecular identifiers were added to individual cDNA molecules. TCRdb analysed the 5' RACE reads with MiXCR anew, one entry per CDR3 protein. Among more than 25,000 distinct CDR3 sequences, about 5% were seen once, and the ten largest hold over 2.5%. Ten or more counts support this clonotype. CDR3 length: 13 residues. V gave up 6 bases and J gave up 3 bases; unmatched junction bases: 4. Germline loops: CDR1 MNHEY, CDR2 SMNVEV (reference sequence). The chain is built from TRBV27 and TRBJ2-7, with 8 bases that match TRBD2. Specimen: whole blood. This TCR came from an adult who was a healthcare worker with PCR-confirmed SARS-CoV-2 infection or an uninfected control (not recorded which). CDR3 DNA sequence: TGTGCCAGCAGCCAAACTAGCGGCTACGAGCAGTACTTC. Its protein is CASSQTSGYEQYF.